A single sample is the source of the 9 T cell receptor beta chains below, sequenced in a study of blood T cell repertoires in COVID-19. The method was immunoSEQ multiplex PCR; TCRdb's version includes in-frame clones alone and lacks a portion of them. The data show about 130,000 clones, about 85% seen once. Sequencing used peripheral blood. The source is a man older than 75 with active or convalescent COVID-19.

The CDR3 DNA is TGTGCCAGCAGTGGATTAGCGGGGGGCACAGATACGCAGTATTTT. Translating it yields CASSGLAGGTDTQYF. This chain links TRBV2 with TRBJ2-3; 9 positions match TRBD2. Germline V gene sequence: CDR1 SNHLY, CDR2 FYNNEI. The CDR3 is made up of 15 amino acids. V dropped 4 bases and J dropped 1; count of bases not matched to a gene: 3. Supplemented by reference TRBV2 and TRBJ2-3, the full variable domain reads EPEVTQTPSHQVTQMGQEVILRCVPISNHLYFYWYRQILGQKVEFLVSFYNNEISEKSEIFDDQFSVERPDGSNFTLKIRSTKLEDSAMYFCASSGLAGGTDTQYFGPGTRLTVL.

The chain uses TRBV15 and TRBJ1-3; no reliable D call. There are 14 residues in the CDR3. Trimming shortened V by 4 bases and J by 0 bases, and 7 bases separated the two germline ends. Germline V gene sequence: CDR1 LNHNV, CDR2 YYDKDF (reference sequence). CDR3 sequence: CATSIRNSGNTIYF. The CDR3, as DNA: TGTGCCACCAGCATCAGAAACTCTGGAAACACCATATATTTT. Complete variable domain (other parts from reference TRBV15 and TRBJ1-3): DAMVIQNPRYQVTQFGKPVTLSCSQTLNHNVMYWYQQKSSQAPKLLFHYYDKDFNNEADTPDNFQSRRPNTSFCFLDIRSPGLGDTAMYLCATSIRNSGNTIYFGEGSWLTVV.

The chain employs TRBV11-1 and TRBJ2-1; TRBD1 is a possible D gene (6 bases). The germline V and J ends were trimmed by 5 bases and 2 bases, with 13 bases remaining between them. This CDR3 has 15 amino acids. Germline-derived CDR1 and CDR2 are SGHAT and FQDESV (reference sequence). The CDR3 DNA reads TGTGCCAGCAGCCCACCCAGGGGAGCCTACAATGAGCAGTTCTTC. This encodes CASSPPRGAYNEQFF. Variable domain in full (rest from reference TRBV11-1 and TRBJ2-1): EAEVAQSPRYKITEKSQAVAFWCDPISGHATLYWYRQILGQGPELLVQFQDESVVDDSQLPKDRFSAERLKGVDSTLKIQPAELGDSAMYLCASSPPRGAYNEQFFGPGTRLTVL.

The chain employs TRBV30 and TRBJ1-6; D is ambiguous. Germline V gene sequence: CDR1 GTSNPN, CDR2 SVGIG (reference sequence). The ends were cut back, 1 base at V and 0 bases at J, with 7 bases in the middle. This CDR3 is 15 amino acids long. This chain's CDR3 is CAWSAVSSYNSPLHF. In DNA form, the CDR3 reads TGTGCCTGGAGTGCTGTGAGCTCCTATAATTCACCCCTCCACTTT.

The chain carries TRBV24-1 and TRBJ2-3; D perhaps matches TRBD1 (5 bases). Trimming took off 3 bases at V and 2 bases at J, with 11 bases between the two ends. Germline V lookup: CDR1 KGHDR, CDR2 SFDVKD. The CDR3 is made up of 15 amino acids. The CDR3 DNA is TGTGCCACCAGTGATACAGGAATGCTCACAGATACGCAGTATTTT. Translating gives CATSDTGMLTDTQYF.

The chain carries TRBV7-9 and TRBJ2-1; D gene ambiguous. The V gene's germline CDR1 is SEHNR and CDR2 FQNEAQ (reference sequence). The V end lost 0 bases, the J end lost 0 bases, and 9 bases lay between the germline ends. The CDR3 runs to 16 residues. The CDR3 sequence: CASSLAYLSSYNEQFF. The CDR3 DNA sequence: TGTGCCAGCAGCTTAGCTTATCTTAGCTCCTACAATGAGCAGTTCTTC.

The J gene is TRBJ2-6, the V gene TRBV18, with 9 nucleotides matching TRBD2. Germline CDR1 reads KGHSH; CDR2 reads LQKENI. Trimming cost V 2 bases and J 0 bases; bases outside gene matches: 11. The CDR3 is 20 amino acids. The chain's CDR3 is CASSPGIAGAIDSGANVLTF. In DNA form, the CDR3 reads TGTGCCAGCTCACCAGGGATAGCGGGAGCGATTGACTCTGGGGCCAACGTCCTGACTTTC.

The rearrangement uses TRBV28 and TRBJ1-2; 9 bases are a match to TRBD1. The CDR3 is 14 amino acids. The V and J ends lost 5 bases and 6 bases, in that order; junction bases with no gene match: 7. Germline CDR1 MDHEN, CDR2 SYDVKM. In DNA form, the CDR3 reads TGTGCCAGCAGTCCTCCTGGGACAGGGAATGGCTACACCTTC. This gives the protein CASSPPGTGNGYTF.

This rearrangement joins TRBV6-2 or TRBV6-3 to TRBJ2-5, with 8 positions matching TRBD1. The CDR3 extends over 18 amino acids. Germline lookup yields CDR1 MNHEY and CDR2 SVGEGT. With V trimmed by 0 bases and J by 4 bases, 13 bases remained unmatched. The CDR3 sequence: CASSYSGQGVLQRETQYF. The CDR3 bases are TGTGCCAGCAGTTACTCTGGACAGGGTGTTCTCCAAAGAGAGACCCAGTACTTC.